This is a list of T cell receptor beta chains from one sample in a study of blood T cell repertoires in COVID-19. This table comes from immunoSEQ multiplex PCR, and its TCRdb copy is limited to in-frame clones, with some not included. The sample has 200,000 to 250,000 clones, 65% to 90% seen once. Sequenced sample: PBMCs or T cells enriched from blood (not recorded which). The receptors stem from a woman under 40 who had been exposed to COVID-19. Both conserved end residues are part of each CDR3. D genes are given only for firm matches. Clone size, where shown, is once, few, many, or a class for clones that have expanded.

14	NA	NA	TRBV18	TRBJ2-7	CASSPRSGSYEQYF	TGTGCCAGCTCACCACGTTCAGGTTCCTACGAGCAGTACTTC
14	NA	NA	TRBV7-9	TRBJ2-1	CASSLPGSYNEQFF	TGTGCCAGCAGCTTACCCGGGTCCTACAATGAGCAGTTCTTC
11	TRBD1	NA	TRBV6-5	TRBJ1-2	CASDRAPRYTF	TGTGCCAGTGACAGGGCCCCCCGCTACACCTTC
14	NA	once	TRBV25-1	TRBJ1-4	CASSEGTSHQKLFF	TGTGCCAGCAGTGAGGGGACTTCCCACCAAAAACTGTTTTTT
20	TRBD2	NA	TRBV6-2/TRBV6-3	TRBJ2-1	CASSSPRRAGGRLAYNEQFF	TGTGCCAGCAGCTCCCCCCGTCGTGCGGGGGGGCGGTTAGCCTACAATGAGCAGTTCTTC
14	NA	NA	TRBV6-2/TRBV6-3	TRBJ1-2	CASSRGGTYYGYTF	TGTGCCAGCAGCCGGGGTGGGACTTACTATGGCTACACCTTC
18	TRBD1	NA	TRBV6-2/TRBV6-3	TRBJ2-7	CASSYDRYRDSYSYEQYF	TGTGCCAGCAGTTACGACCGTTACCGGGACAGCTATTCCTACGAGCAGTACTTC
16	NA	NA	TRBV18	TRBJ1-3	CASSRGQSQTGNTIYF	TGTGCCAGCTCACGTGGACAGAGCCAAACTGGAAACACCATATATTTT
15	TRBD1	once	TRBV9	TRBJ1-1	CASSTTGGAVTEAFF	TGTGCCAGCAGCACGACAGGGGGCGCGGTCACTGAAGCTTTCTTT
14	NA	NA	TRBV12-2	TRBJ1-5	CATPLWGPPRPQHF	TGTGCAACCCCCCTGTGGGGGCCTCCTCGGCCCCAGCATTTT
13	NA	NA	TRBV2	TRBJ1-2	CASTFGILWGYTF	TGTGCCAGCACCTTCGGGATTCTCTGGGGCTACACCTTC
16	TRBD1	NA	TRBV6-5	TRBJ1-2	CASSYSKGGGHYGYTF	TGTGCCAGCAGTTACTCGAAAGGGGGCGGACACTATGGCTACACCTTC
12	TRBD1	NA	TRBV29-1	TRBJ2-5	CSVRSGGETQYF	TGCAGCGTTCGGTCAGGGGGAGAGACCCAGTACTTC
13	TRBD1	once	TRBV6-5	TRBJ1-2	CASSLQGADGYTF	TGTGCCAGCAGTTTACAGGGGGCAGATGGCTACACCTTC
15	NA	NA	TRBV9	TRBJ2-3	CASSVDPGGTDTQYF	TGTGCCAGCAGCGTAGATCCGGGGGGCACAGATACGCAGTATTTT
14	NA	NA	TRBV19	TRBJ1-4	CASSTGLSNEKLFF	TGTGCCAGTAGCACAGGGTTATCTAATGAAAAACTGTTTTTT
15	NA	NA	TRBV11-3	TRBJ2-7	CASSLGQGLRDEQYF	TGTGCCAGCAGCTTAGGGCAGGGATTACGGGACGAGCAGTACTTC